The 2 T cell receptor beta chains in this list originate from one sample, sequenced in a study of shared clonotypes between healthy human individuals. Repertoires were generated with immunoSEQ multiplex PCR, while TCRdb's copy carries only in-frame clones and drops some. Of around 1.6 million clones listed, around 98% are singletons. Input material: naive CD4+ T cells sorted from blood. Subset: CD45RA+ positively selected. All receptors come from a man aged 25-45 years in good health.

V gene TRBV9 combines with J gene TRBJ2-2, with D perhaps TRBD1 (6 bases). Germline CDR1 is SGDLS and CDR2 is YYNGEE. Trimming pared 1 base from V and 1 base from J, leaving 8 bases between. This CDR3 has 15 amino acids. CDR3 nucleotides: TGTGCCAGCAGCGTATCGGACAGGAACACCGGGGAGCTGTTTTTT. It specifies CASSVSDRNTGELFF.

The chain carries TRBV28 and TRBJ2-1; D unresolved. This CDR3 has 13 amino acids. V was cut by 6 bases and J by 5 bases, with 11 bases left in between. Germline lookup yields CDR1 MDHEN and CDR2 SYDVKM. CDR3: CASSSPLNNEQFF. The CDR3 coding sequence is TGTGCCAGCAGCTCACCTCTAAACAATGAGCAGTTCTTC.